Sequencing of this T cell receptor beta chain was carried out in a study of blood T cell repertoires in COVID-19. Study information: The study drew acute and convalescent COVID-19 samples from the United States, Italy and Spain. Nucleic acid was either cDNA or gDNA, and it came from T cells, B-cell-depleted T cells, or PBMCs.

V was cut by 2 bases and J by 2 bases, with 13 bases left in between. Germline loops: CDR1 ENHRY, CDR2 SYGVKD. This CDR3 has 16 amino acids. In the original workflow: Cell counts per sample came from amplifying reference gene primers. Generated by immunoSEQ multiplex PCR, the TCRdb table keeps only in-frame clones and is missing some. V and J calls and clone size are as listed in that table; D and trimming were resolved from the DNA. The sample includes approximately 300,000 clones, roughly 90% seen only once; the top ten take about 6%. This clonotype originated in a man between 18 and 29 years old who had recovered from COVID-19. The chain couples TRBV10-3 to TRBJ1-3, with D perhaps TRBD1 (6 bases). Sample: peripheral blood. CDR3 loop: CAISEAQGSAGNTIYF. CDR3 in DNA: TGTGCCATCAGTGAGGCTCAGGGGTCGGCTGGAAACACCATATATTTT.